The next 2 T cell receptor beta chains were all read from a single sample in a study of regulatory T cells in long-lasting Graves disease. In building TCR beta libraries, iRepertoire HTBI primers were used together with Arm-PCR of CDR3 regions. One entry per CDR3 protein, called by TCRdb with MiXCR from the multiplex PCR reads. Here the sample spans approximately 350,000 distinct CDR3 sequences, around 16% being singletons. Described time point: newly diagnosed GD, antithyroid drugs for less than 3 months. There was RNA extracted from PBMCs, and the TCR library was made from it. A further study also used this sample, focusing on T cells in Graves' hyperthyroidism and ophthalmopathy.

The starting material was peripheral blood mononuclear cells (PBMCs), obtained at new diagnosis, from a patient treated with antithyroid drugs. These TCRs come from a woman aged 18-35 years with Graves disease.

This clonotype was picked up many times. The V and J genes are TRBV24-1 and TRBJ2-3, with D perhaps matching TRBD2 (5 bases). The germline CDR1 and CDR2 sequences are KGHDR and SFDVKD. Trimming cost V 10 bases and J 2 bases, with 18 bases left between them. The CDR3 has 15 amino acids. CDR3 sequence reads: CATQAGDGYTDTQYF. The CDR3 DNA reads TGTGCCACGCAGGCGGGCGACGGTTACACAGATACGCAGTATTTT.

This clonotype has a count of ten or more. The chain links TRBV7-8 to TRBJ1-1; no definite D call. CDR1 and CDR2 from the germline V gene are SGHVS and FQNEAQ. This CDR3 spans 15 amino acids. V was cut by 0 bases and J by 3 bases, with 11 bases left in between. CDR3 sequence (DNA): TGTGCCAGCAGCTTAGCCTCGGGAAGCTACACTGAAGCTTTCTTT. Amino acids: CASSLASGSYTEAFF. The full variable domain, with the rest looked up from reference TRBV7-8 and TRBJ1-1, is GAGVSQSPRYKVAKRGQDVALRCDPISGHVSLFWYQQALGQGPEFLTYFQNEAQLDKSGLPSDRFFAERPEGSVSTLKIQRTQQEDSAVYLCASSLASGSYTEAFFGQGTRLTVV.